This T cell receptor beta chain comes out of a study of blood T cells in healthy people across ages (dated by TCRdb to 2013 to 2016). With regard to the full study: In model experiments, roughly one uniquely barcoded TCR beta cDNA molecule per two T cells was captured by template switching. To avoid experimental bias, donors of different ages were distributed randomly across sequencing lanes. Donors were grouped into four age groups: young (average about 15 years), middle-aged (approximately 41), aged (around 60) and long-lived (around 82). Age-related changes in TCR beta repertoire diversity were measured in the study by deep sequencing normalized with unique cDNA molecular identifiers. Two additional independent replicas of 1 million unique cDNA reads from the same blood draw were analyzed for two donors (one aged 18 to 30 and one aged 80 or older). What the study reported, not specific to this receptor: Compared with the aged group, the long-lived group had more naive CD4+ T cells, fewer expanded clones and increased TCR diversity, suggesting age selection. Estimates of total diversity based on one million sequenced T cells were considered lower bounds and underestimates. As age increased, observed TCR beta diversity per million T cells dropped in a roughly linear way, and a significant reduction was already evident by age around 41. Conclusive comparison of naive and antigen-experienced compartments was prevented by the profiling of bulk unsorted PBMCs. The CMV infection status of donors was not known, potentially confounding age-related changes in expanded clonotypes. The percentage of naive T cells measured by flow cytometry correlated strongly with observed TCR beta diversity.

A few counts support this clonotype. The target of this receptor is not known. No qualities accompany the bases; no much larger clone lies one base away. Reading the germline V gene (reference sequence) gives CDR1 MNHEY and CDR2 SMNVEV. Relative to germline, V is missing 5 bases and J is missing 4 bases, with 8 bases of the junction outside any gene match. The CDR3 contains 16 residues, cysteine and phenylalanine counted. Here the CDR3 DNA is all that survives: 48 bases in frame from base 1. Systemically healthy Caucasian individuals from Russia, some 38 in total and aged roughly 6 to 100 years, were included as donors. Ten milliliters of peripheral blood were drawn from each donor into EDTA-treated Vacutainer tubes. Ficoll-Paque density-gradient centrifugation was used to isolate PBMCs, with at least 6.5 million per sample. Total RNA was extracted from PBMCs with Trizol reagent, with at least 5 micrograms obtained per sample. For every donor, an aliquot of PBMCs went through flow cytometry to measure the percentages of naive CD45RAhigh/CD27high T cells.

The library was made by 5' RACE. Instrument used: Illumina HiSeq 2500. The second PCR ran for about 6 to 12 cycles and used a J-beta primer mix along with a sample-barcoded 5' primer. A unique molecular identifier was introduced onto each TCR beta cDNA molecule by a template-switch 5' adaptor carrying 12 random nucleotides. At least 2.5 million CDR3-containing paired-end reads were obtained from each sample. First-strand cDNA synthesis was performed from all RNA using the Mint cDNA synthesis kit, with priming by a TRBC-specific oligonucleotide. Following uracil-DNA glycosylase treatment, a first 18-cycle PCR with universal primers M1SS and BC2_uni_R was performed on all cDNA. The study's own analysis went as follows. Normalization of each sample was performed by random selection of 1 million high-quality reads, each carrying a distinct molecular identifier. Instead of being binned into consensus sequences, reads with shared molecular identifiers were discarded. MiTCR, set to a Q25 quality threshold and the strictest error-elimination algorithm, was used for CDR3 identification, clonotype clustering and error correction. A nonparametric unseen species model with Euler transformation was used to estimate lower-bound total TCR beta diversity. TCRdb handled the public reads itself, with Q25 trimming in fastp and clone calling in MiXCR, and kept productive beta chains. Every distinct CDR3 protein forms one entry, paired with its most common genes and DNA. The V and J calls reflect TCRdb's pipeline rather than the authors' work. The sample has 1.5 million to 2 million distinct CDR3 sequences on record, about 31% of them singletons. Of the sample, approximately 11% is held by the ten largest clones.

The rearrangement combines TRBV27 with TRBJ2-3, with 11 bases aligning to TRBD2. The sequencing input was blood. The sequence was collected from a young woman in good health. This receptor carries the CDR3 CASSTQGLAVPDTQYF. The sequenced DNA is TGTGCCAGCAGTACCCAGGGACTAGCGGTGCCAGATACGCAGTATTTT.